This T cell receptor (beta chain) was sequenced in a study of long-term antiretroviral therapy in people with HIV. Points from the study as a whole: Clones that had undergone expansion before ART prevailed in the repertoire throughout all time points. Possibly under older ART regimens, blood was drawn between the mid-2000s and the late 2010s.

This CDR3 has 13 residues. CDR1 and CDR2 from the germline V gene are LGHNT and FRNRAP. Runs used v3.0 of the immunoSEQ assay and were done at survey level. Measured with immunoSEQ multiplex PCR; TCRdb has only the in-frame clones, and not every one. Here the sample spans around 19,000 clones, roughly nine tenths being singletons. Worth noting for this clone: No antigen is known for it.

This receptor was obtained from a woman in her twenties or thirties with HIV. Specimen: unsorted PBMCs, collected approximately 4.4 years before starting antiretroviral therapy. The rearrangement joins TRBV12-5 to TRBJ1-6; 8 nucleotides match TRBD1. CDR3 nucleotide sequence: TGTGCCACGGGGCAGGGGGCTAATTCACCCCTCCACTTT. It is translated as CATGQGANSPLHF.